The 3 T cell receptor beta chains in this list originate from one sample, sequenced in a study of T cell changes during pregnancy in multiple sclerosis. TCRdb's table, derived via immunoSEQ multiplex PCR, lists solely in-frame clones and lacks some. The profile shows around 67,000 clones, about 92% of them singletons. The source material was peripheral blood, sampled in the first trimester of pregnancy. These receptors were taken from a female donor with multiple sclerosis, enrolled in a pregnancy study.

This clone is a singleton in its sample. The chain is built from TRBV9 and TRBJ2-7; D perhaps matches TRBD2 (6 bases). V dropped 4 bases and J dropped 0 bases, with 11 bases sitting between them. The CDR3 is 14 amino acids. Per the germline V gene, CDR1 is SGDLS and CDR2 is YYNGEE. The CDR3 DNA is TGTGCCAGCAGCTTCCGGGACTCCTCCTACGAGCAGTACTTC. Its translation is CASSFRDSSYEQYF.

The chain is built from TRBV19 and TRBJ2-7; unclear D gene. The germline gives CDR1 LNHDA, CDR2 SQIVND (reference sequence). V lost 3 bases and J 3 bases, leaving 12 bases between the germline ends. The CDR3 totals 14 residues. CDR3 DNA sequence: TGTGCCAGTAGTATGGCAGGTTACGACTACGAGCAGTACTTC. This encodes CASSMAGYDYEQYF.

The chain has TRBV7-9 and TRBJ2-3, with 8 positions matching TRBD2. From germline, CDR1 is SEHNR and CDR2 FQNEAQ (reference sequence). Losses at the gene ends were 3 bases for V and 4 bases for J; bases not matched to a gene: 9. CDR3 length equals 16 residues. The CDR3 sequence is CASSFSAGVEADTQYF. The CDR3 region has the DNA TGTGCCAGCAGCTTCTCAGCGGGAGTGGAGGCAGATACGCAGTATTTT.